One sample yielded the 4 T cell receptor beta chains listed below, sequenced in a study of blood T cell repertoires in COVID-19. TCRdb's table, derived via immunoSEQ multiplex PCR, lists solely in-frame clones and lacks some. The data show over 50,000 clones, with roughly 87% seen just once and approximately 8% held by the top ten. What was sequenced was peripheral blood. These receptors were taken from a man aged 50 or older with active COVID-19.

The J gene is TRBJ2-3, the V gene TRBV4-2; the D gene is possibly TRBD2 (5 bases). The CDR3 has 13 residues. Germline loops: CDR1 LGHNA, CDR2 YNFKEQ. Trimming left V 4 bases short and J 0 bases short, with 5 bases between. CDR3 amino acids: CASSRGSTDTQYF. DNA for the CDR3: TGTGCCAGCAGCCGCGGGAGCACAGATACGCAGTATTTT.

This chain joins TRBV7-2 and TRBJ2-2; TRBD2 aligns across 11 bases. Germline trimming cut 5 bases from V and 6 bases from J; bases unmatched to any gene: 5. The CDR3 totals 15 residues. Germline V gene sequence: CDR1 SGHTA, CDR2 FQGNSA. The CDR3 protein is CASSLTSGKAGELFF. For the CDR3, the DNA is TGTGCCAGCAGCCTGACTAGCGGGAAGGCCGGGGAGCTGTTTTTT.

The rearrangement uses TRBV30 and TRBJ2-7, with 9 positions matching TRBD2. After removal of 2 bases from V and 2 bases from J, the junction contained 7 bases not matched to a gene. The length of the CDR3 is 15 residues. Germline V CDR1 and CDR2: GTSNPN, SVGIG (reference sequence). The CDR3 here is CAWSPLLAGPYEQYF. DNA for the CDR3: TGTGCCTGGAGTCCCCTCCTAGCGGGGCCCTACGAGCAGTACTTC.

This rearrangement joins TRBV24-1 to TRBJ2-1; 10 nucleotides align to TRBD2. The V gene end was trimmed by 9 bases and the J gene end by 8 bases; junction bases not matched to a gene: 9. The CDR3 sequence is 14 residues long. Germline V CDR1 and CDR2: KGHDR, SFDVKD. CDR3 nucleotide sequence: TGTGCCACCGGCGCTAGCGGGAGTATGCATGAGCAGTTCTTC. Protein product: CATGASGSMHEQFF.